The 26 T cell receptor beta chains given below trace back to one sample, sequenced in a study of blood T cells in healthy people across ages. With a J-beta primer mix and a sample-barcoded 5' primer, a second PCR ran about 7 to 12 cycles. TCRdb reprocessed the 5' RACE reads with MiXCR, giving one entry per CDR3 protein. The sample lists about 1.5 million distinct CDR3 sequences, 42% occurring once. Sequenced: blood. These receptors all come from a woman aged 18-30 years in good health.

A few counts support this clonotype. The V and J genes are TRBV10-2 and TRBJ2-3; TRBD2 matches at 7 bases. Germline V gene lookup returns CDR1 WSHSY and CDR2 SAAADI. V was clipped by 2 bases and J by 7 bases; unmatched bases: 9. The CDR3 is 15 amino acids. The CDR3 nucleotides read TGCGCCAGCAGTGAGGGGCGGGGGTGGACGAATACGCAGTATTTT. It encodes CASSEGRGWTNTQYF.

The chain employs TRBV20-1 and TRBJ2-1, with a possible D match to TRBD1 (6 bases). Germline CDR1 reads DFQATT; CDR2 reads SNEGSKA (reference sequence). Trimming cost V 0 bases and J 7 bases, with 19 bases left between them. The CDR3 sequence is 16 residues long. The DNA for the CDR3 is TGCAGTGCTAGAGATCTTCAACAGGGAACACTAAATGAGCAGTTCTTC. This codes for CSARDLQQGTLNEQFF.

The V and J genes are TRBV12-3 or TRBV12-4 and TRBJ2-5; the D gene is possibly TRBD2 (7 bases). The CDR3 runs 14 residues. V lost 0 bases and J 9 bases, leaving 14 bases between the germline ends. CDR3 sequence reads: CASSLAGGLEAQYF. CDR3 nucleotide sequence: TGTGCCAGCAGTTTAGCGGGGGGGCTCGAAGCCCAGTACTTC.

CDR3 sequence: CASSGPGGKYGYTF. The CDR3, as DNA: TGTGCCAGCAGTGGCCCAGGGGGCAAATATGGCTACACCTTC. V usage is TRBV25-1 and J usage is TRBJ1-2; 8 nucleotides line up with TRBD1. Germline V gene data show CDR1 as MGHDK and CDR2 as SYGVNS. The CDR3 has 14 residues. The V and J ends lost 4 bases and 5 bases, in that order; junction bases with no gene match: 6.

This chain uses TRBV20-1 with TRBJ2-7, with TRBD1 matching over 7 bases. The CDR3 is 13 amino acids. Germline assignment: CDR1 DFQATT and CDR2 SNEGSKA (reference sequence). Trimming cost V 0 bases and J 5 bases; bases outside gene matches: 4. The CDR3 bases are TGCAGTGCTAGAGATTCCGGGACAGACGAGCAGTACTTC. Amino acid sequence: CSARDSGTDEQYF.

This clonotype was seen more than once but under ten times. This CDR3 is CASSSRGGNEQYF. Written as DNA, the CDR3 is TGTGCCAGCAGCTCCCGAGGGGGAAATGAGCAGTACTTC. V and J are TRBV6-5 and TRBJ2-4, with a weak D call TRBD1 (6 bases). V shed 6 bases and J shed 13 bases, with 19 bases lying between them. The CDR3 runs to 13 residues. CDR1 is MNHEY and CDR2 is SVGAGI in the germline V gene.

This clonotype was counted a few times. The genes are TRBV27 and TRBJ2-5, with a weak D call TRBD1 (7 bases). Trimming removed 5 bases from V and 2 bases from J, with 15 bases in between. Germline V gene sequence: CDR1 MNHEY, CDR2 SMNVEV (reference sequence). The CDR3 is 15 residues long. CDR3 residues: CASSDLAGGQETQYF. CDR3 DNA sequence: TGTGCCAGCAGTGACCTGGCAGGGGGGCAAGAGACCCAGTACTTC.

This clonotype was observed many times. V usage is TRBV6-6 and J usage is TRBJ1-2; D remains ambiguous. Germline CDR1 reads MNHNY; CDR2 reads SVGAGI (reference sequence). The germline V and J ends were trimmed by 8 bases and 4 bases, with 8 bases remaining between them. The CDR3 has 11 residues. DNA of the CDR3: TGTGCCAGCGTCGGCGGCTATGGCTACACCTTC. Amino acid sequence: CASVGGYGYTF.

This clonotype was detected a few times. The rearrangement joins TRBV27 to TRBJ1-2; D remains unclear. Trimming removed 3 bases from V and 7 bases from J, with 12 bases in between. The CDR3 is 13 residues long. Germline V gene sequence: CDR1 MNHEY, CDR2 SMNVEV (reference sequence). For the CDR3, the DNA is TGTGCCAGCAGTTTTTCGGGAGGCGCTGGCTACACCTTC. Translating it yields CASSFSGGAGYTF.

The chain joins TRBV14 to TRBJ2-3; unclear D gene. The CDR3 has 18 residues. Germline CDR1 and CDR2: SGHDN and FVKESK. Trimming took 3 bases from V and 0 from J, leaving 19 bases between them. The DNA for the CDR3 is TGTGCCAGCAGCCATGAGATTAGACGCCGCCCAAGCACAGATACGCAGTATTTT. It translates to CASSHEIRRRPSTDTQYF. Based on the CDR3 plus reference TRBV14 and TRBJ2-3, the full variable domain is EAGVTQFPSHSVIEKGQTVTLRCDPISGHDNLYWYRRVMGKEIKFLLHFVKESKQDESGMPNNRFLAERTGGTYSTLKVQPAELEDSGVYFCASSHEIRRRPSTDTQYFGPGTRLTVL.

V is TRBV11-2 and J is TRBJ1-4; 9 nucleotides line up with TRBD1. The length of the CDR3 is 15 residues. The germline gives CDR1 SGHAT, CDR2 FQNNGV. The V segment lost 5 bases and the J segment 6 bases; nucleotides outside the gene matches: 7. The CDR3 spells CASSARQGGDEKLFF. Here the CDR3 DNA reads TGTGCCAGCAGCGCCCGACAGGGGGGCGATGAAAAACTGTTTTTT. The variable domain in full, completed from reference TRBV11-2 and TRBJ1-4, reads EAGVAQSPRYKIIEKRQSVAFWCNPISGHATLYWYQQILGQGPKLLIQFQNNGVVDDSQLPKDRFSAERLKGVDSTLKIQPAKLEDSAVYLCASSARQGGDEKLFFGSGTQLSVL.

The J gene is TRBJ1-1, the V gene TRBV18; TRBD1 agrees at 8 bases. Per germline, CDR1 KGHSH and CDR2 LQKENI. V lost 6 bases to trimming and J lost 1 base; unmatched junction nucleotides: 7. This CDR3 is 15 amino acids long. The CDR3 region has the DNA TGTGCCAGCTCCGCAGGGGGCGTAAGGAACACTGAAGCTTTCTTT. Its translation is CASSAGGVRNTEAFF. The full variable domain, its missing parts supplied by reference TRBV18 and TRBJ1-1, is NAGVMQNPRHLVRRRGQEARLRCSPMKGHSHVYWYRQLPEEGLKFMVYLQKENIIDESGMPKERFSAEFPKEGPSILRIQQVVRGDSAAYFCASSAGGVRNTEAFFGQGTRLTVV.

The chain is built from TRBV6-1 and TRBJ2-7; D remains ambiguous. There are 15 residues in the CDR3. The ends were cut back, 4 bases at V and 0 bases at J, with 13 bases in the middle. CDR1 MNHNS and CDR2 SASEGT come from the germline V gene. The CDR3 is CASSGQVPYSYEQYF. CDR3 bases: TGTGCCAGCAGTGGGCAGGTACCCTACTCCTACGAGCAGTACTTC.

The CDR3 spells CASSVYGTGNEQFF. The CDR3 nucleotides read TGTGCCAGCAGTGTATACGGGACAGGGAATGAGCAGTTCTTC. V and J are TRBV27 and TRBJ2-1; 9 nucleotides line up with TRBD1. The V and J ends lost 5 bases and 7 bases, in that order; junction bases with no gene match: 6. The CDR3 consists of 14 residues. Germline V lookup: CDR1 MNHEY, CDR2 SMNVEV (reference sequence).

V and J are TRBV10-3 and TRBJ2-1, with D tentatively TRBD1 or TRBD2 (5 bases each). The CDR3 is 16 amino acids. The V gene lost 2 bases and the J gene lost 5 bases, with 16 bases spanning the gap. Germline V gives CDR1 ENHRY, CDR2 SYGVKD. The CDR3 here is CAISERGPFPNNEQFF. For the CDR3, the DNA is TGTGCCATCAGTGAGCGGGGCCCCTTTCCGAACAATGAGCAGTTCTTC.

The chain employs TRBV7-2 and TRBJ1-2; D gene unclear. CDR3 length: 14 residues. CDR1 and CDR2 from the germline V gene are SGHTA and FQGNSA. V lost 4 bases and J 8 bases, leaving 17 bases between the germline ends. The CDR3 DNA reads TGTGCCAGCAGCTGGACTGGACCGGCCCGAGGCTACACCTTC. Translating it yields CASSWTGPARGYTF. Looking up the rest from reference TRBV7-2 and TRBJ1-2 gives the full variable domain: GAGVSQSPSNKVTEKGKDVELRCDPISGHTALYWYRQSLGQGLEFLIYFQGNSAPDKSGLPSDRFSAERTGGSVSTLTIQRTQQEDSAVYLCASSWTGPARGYTFGSGTRLTVV.

Concerning this clonotype itself: A much larger clonotype is one base distant, so this may be a read error. This chain links TRBV25-1 with TRBJ2-5; TRBD1 or TRBD2 may be the D gene (6 bases each). The CDR3 runs to 14 residues. Germline-derived CDR1 and CDR2 are MGHDK and SYGVNS. V was shortened by 8 bases and J by 1 base, with 14 bases between the two germline ends. CDR3 sequence: CASGQGGTQETQYF. The CDR3 nucleotides read TGTGCCAGCGGTCAAGGGGGGACCCAAGAGACCCAGTACTTC.

The chain combines TRBV29-1 with TRBJ2-3; D is unresolved. The V gene's germline CDR1 is SQVTM and CDR2 ANQGSEA. The V gene lost 1 base and the J gene lost 4 bases, with 12 bases spanning the gap. The CDR3 consists of 14 residues. CDR3 DNA sequence: TGCAGCGTTGAAGGCCCTCGTCTCTCAGATACGCAGTATTTT. Its translation is CSVEGPRLSDTQYF.

As regards this clonotype: A read error may account for a junction end that differs from germline. The gene calls are TRBV14 and TRBJ2-5, with a possible D match to TRBD2 (7 bases). The CDR3 is made up of 11 amino acids. Germline V lookup: CDR1 SGHDN, CDR2 FVKESK. CDR3 nucleotides: TGTGCCAACAGCCACGGGGGGCCCCAGTACTTC. As protein: CANSHGGPQYF. The complete variable domain, with remaining parts taken from reference TRBV14 and TRBJ2-5, reads EAGVTQFPSHSVIEKGQTVTLRCDPISGHDNLYWYRRVMGKEIKFLLHFVKESKQDESGMPNNRFLAERTGGTYSTLKVQPAELEDSGVYFCANSHGGPQYFGPGTRLLVL.

The table lists this clonotype with a few counts. The chain couples TRBV7-2 to TRBJ2-7, with 8 nucleotides matching TRBD2. This CDR3 is built from 14 residues. The germline V gene has CDR1 SGHTA and CDR2 FQGNSA. Trimming cost V 5 bases and J 5 bases; bases outside gene matches: 8. CDR3 coding DNA: TGTGCCAGCAGCACCTCTTTGCGGGGGGACGAGCAGTACTTC. Protein: CASSTSLRGDEQYF.

The chain couples TRBV6-2 or TRBV6-3 to TRBJ2-7; no clear D. This CDR3 is built from 14 residues. Trimming stripped 5 bases from V and 4 bases from J, with 15 bases between. The germline CDR1 and CDR2 sequences are MNHEY and SVGEGT. CDR3: CASSTDRGIYEQYF. Written as DNA, the CDR3 is TGTGCCAGCAGTACGGACCGAGGCATTTACGAGCAGTACTTC.

A single count supports this clonotype. The chain recombines TRBV7-6 with TRBJ2-3; 7 nucleotides agree with TRBD1. The CDR3 is 18 amino acids. Trimming at V came to 5 bases and at J to 0 bases, leaving 14 bases not matched to a gene. Germline V gene data show CDR1 as SGHVS and CDR2 as FNYEAQ. In nucleotides, the CDR3 is TGTGCCAGCAGCCCGGGGTCCAGGGGGAACCCTAGCACAGATACGCAGTATTTT. Translation: CASSPGSRGNPSTDTQYF.

CDR3 sequence reads: CAWSVRGSGSETQYF. CDR3 nucleotide sequence: TGTGCCTGGAGTGTACGGGGGTCAGGGTCAGAGACCCAGTACTTC. The chain combines TRBV30 with TRBJ2-5; D perhaps matches TRBD2 (6 bases). CDR3 length: 15 amino acids. V was cut by 0 bases and J by 4 bases, with 15 bases left in between. CDR1 GTSNPN and CDR2 SVGIG come from the germline V gene (reference sequence).

The rearrangement uses TRBV20-1 and TRBJ2-3, with D possibly matching TRBD2 (6 bases). The CDR3 is 14 amino acids. Per the germline V gene, CDR1 is DFQATT and CDR2 is SNEGSKA (reference sequence). V lost 5 bases and J lost 0, with 12 bases in between. The CDR3 coding sequence is TGCAGTGCTCCTCTAGCGTATAGCACAGATACGCAGTATTTT. Encoded protein: CSAPLAYSTDTQYF.

The chain recombines TRBV3-1 with TRBJ1-4, with TRBD1 identical over 8 bases. The CDR3 covers 15 residues. Germline V lookup: CDR1 LGHDT, CDR2 YNNKEL (reference sequence). Trimming cost V 2 bases and J 8 bases; bases outside gene matches: 7. The CDR3 region is CASSQTGQDKEKLFF. The CDR3 DNA reads TGTGCCAGCAGCCAAACGGGACAGGACAAGGAAAAACTGTTTTTT.

V and J are TRBV20-1 and TRBJ2-7; D is unresolved. V lost 5 bases, J lost 1 base, and 12 bases lay in between. Germline loops: CDR1 DFQATT, CDR2 SNEGSKA (reference sequence). This CDR3 is 13 amino acids long. The CDR3 protein is CSAPSDRSYEQYF. The CDR3 DNA follows: TGCAGTGCTCCATCGGATCGGTCCTACGAGCAGTACTTC.